The rows below give T cell receptor beta chains drawn from one sample of a study of PD-1 blockade in classical Hodgkin lymphoma. The table came from immunoSEQ multiplex PCR; TCRdb's copy has only in-frame clones and leaves some out. The table records about 25,000 clones, approximately 70% of them present only once. The sequencing used peripheral blood mononuclear cells (PBMCs), collected before the fourth cycle of nivolumab. The origin of the receptors is a human donor with classical Hodgkin lymphoma. The CDR3 runs from the conserved cysteine through the conserved F or W. The order of the fields is V gene, clone size, D gene, J gene, CDR3 DNA, CDR3 protein. A D gene is named only where the DNA matches it firmly. A clone size is listed for some rows: how often the clone was seen (once, few, many), or a class if it is expanded.

V: TRBV28; size: .; D: .; J: TRBJ1-2; DNA: TGTGCCAGCAGCGCGTCATTGGGCTACACCTTC; CDR3: CASSASLGYTF
V: TRBV9; size: once; D: .; J: TRBJ2-1; DNA: TGTGCCAGCAGCCCAGAGGGTCCGGGGGCCGACTACAATGAGCAGTTCTTC; CDR3: CASSPEGPGADYNEQFF
V: TRBV28; size: .; D: TRBD1; J: TRBJ1-1; DNA: TGTGCCAGCAGTCCCCGGACAGGGACTGAAGCTTTCTTT; CDR3: CASSPRTGTEAFF
V: TRBV11-2; size: .; D: .; J: TRBJ2-3; DNA: TGTGCCAGCAGCTTCGACAGGCTGGGGAGCACAGATACGCAGTATTTT; CDR3: CASSFDRLGSTDTQYF
V: TRBV28; size: .; D: TRBD2; J: TRBJ2-2; DNA: TGTGCCAGCAGCCCCAGGGTGCTAGCGGGGAACACCGGGGAGCTGTTTTTT; CDR3: CASSPRVLAGNTGELFF
V: TRBV7-3; size: few; D: .; J: TRBJ1-1; DNA: TGTGCCAGCAGCGCACGGGACGGATACGAAGCTTTCTTT; CDR3: CASSARDGYEAFF
V: TRBV28; size: .; D: .; J: TRBJ1-1; DNA: TGTGCCAGCAGTTACTGGGGGGAAAAAGCTGAAGCTTTCTTT; CDR3: CASSYWGEKAEAFF
V: TRBV18; size: .; D: .; J: TRBJ1-1; DNA: TGTGCCAGCTCACCACAGGGAAACACTGAAGCTTTCTTT; CDR3: CASSPQGNTEAFF
V: TRBV4-1; size: .; D: TRBD2; J: TRBJ2-1; DNA: TGCGCCAGCAGCCAAGATGGAGGGAGGGACGAGCAGTTCTTC; CDR3: CASSQDGGRDEQFF
V: TRBV7-8; size: few; D: .; J: TRBJ1-1; DNA: TGTGCCAGCAGCTTAGAGGTCGGAGGGGTTAGGACTGAAGCTTTCTTT; CDR3: CASSLEVGGVRTEAFF
V: TRBV2; size: few; D: .; J: TRBJ1-2; DNA: TGTGCCAGCAGCACCCGCACCGGAGACAGCCACTTC; CDR3: CASSTRTGDSHF
V: TRBV28; size: .; D: TRBD1; J: TRBJ1-6; DNA: TGTGCCAGCAGCCCAGGAGACAGGGGCTATTCACCCCTCCACTTT; CDR3: CASSPGDRGYSPLHF
V: TRBV10-3; size: .; D: .; J: TRBJ1-5; DNA: TGTGCCATCAAACAGGAGAACGGCAATCAGCCCCAGCATTTT; CDR3: CAIKQENGNQPQHF
V: TRBV5-4; size: .; D: .; J: TRBJ2-3; DNA: TGTGCCAGCAGCTCGCCCCTTTCAGATACGCAGTATTTT; CDR3: CASSSPLSDTQYF
V: TRBV19; size: .; D: .; J: TRBJ2-1; DNA: TGTGCCAGTAGTAGGGTAACCACGGAGAATGAGCAGTTCTTC; CDR3: CASSRVTTENEQFF
V: TRBV4-1; size: .; D: .; J: TRBJ1-2; DNA: TGCGCCAGCAGCCCCCAGATTAACTATGGCTACACCTTC; CDR3: CASSPQINYGYTF
V: TRBV5-8; size: .; D: TRBD1; J: TRBJ1-1; DNA: TGTGCCAGCAGCTGGACAGGGATGAACACTGAAGCTTTCTTT; CDR3: CASSWTGMNTEAFF
V: TRBV5-5; size: .; D: .; J: TRBJ1-3; DNA: TGTGCCAGCAGCTTCGACGTGAGCTCTGGAAACACCATATATTTT; CDR3: CASSFDVSSGNTIYF
V: TRBV6-6; size: .; D: TRBD1; J: TRBJ2-5; DNA: TGTGCCAGCAGGCAAACCGGGACAGGACGCCAGGAGACCCAGTACTTC; CDR3: CASRQTGTGRQETQYF
V: TRBV2; size: .; D: TRBD1; J: TRBJ1-4; DNA: TGTGCCAGCAACGGACAGGGCCGCGAAAAACTGTTTTTT; CDR3: CASNGQGREKLFF
V: TRBV7-3; size: .; D: .; J: TRBJ2-1; DNA: TGTGCCAGCAGCTCTTATTTAGACAATGAGCAGTTCTTC; CDR3: CASSSYLDNEQFF
V: TRBV7-2; size: few; D: .; J: TRBJ2-1; DNA: TGTGCCAGCAGCTTAGCGGGGGCAGGGGCCCAGAGCTCCTACAATGAGCAGTTCTTC; CDR3: CASSLAGAGAQSSYNEQFF
V: TRBV7-9; size: .; D: TRBD1; J: TRBJ2-6; DNA: TGTGCCAGCAGCTTAGGAGGGGGACAGGGGGCGCGGGCCAACGTCCTGACTTTC; CDR3: CASSLGGGQGARANVLTF
V: TRBV18; size: .; D: TRBD1; J: TRBJ1-2; DNA: TGTGCCAGCTCACCAGGACAGGGAAGGCTTCTTAACTATGGCTACACCTTC; CDR3: CASSPGQGRLLNYGYTF
V: TRBV5-4; size: .; D: .; J: TRBJ2-2; DNA: TGTGCCAGCAGCTTAGGAGGGGTCCGCACCGGGGAGCTGTTTTTT; CDR3: CASSLGGVRTGELFF
V: TRBV2; size: .; D: .; J: TRBJ1-2; DNA: TGTGCCAGCTCGAGGGACACTAACTATGGCTACACCTTC; CDR3: CASSRDTNYGYTF
V: TRBV19; size: few; D: .; J: TRBJ2-4; DNA: TGTGCCAGTAGTATAGGTGGAGCCAAAAACATTCAGTACTTC; CDR3: CASSIGGAKNIQYF
V: TRBV21-1; size: .; D: .; J: TRBJ2-7; DNA: TGTGCCAGCAGCACCGTTCGCAGATCCTACGAGCAGTACTTC; CDR3: CASSTVRRSYEQYF
V: TRBV15; size: .; D: TRBD1; J: TRBJ1-1; DNA: TGTGCCACCAGCAGGGACAGGGGCCTGAACACTGAAGCTTTCTTT; CDR3: CATSRDRGLNTEAFF
V: TRBV28; size: .; D: .; J: TRBJ2-3; DNA: TGTGCCAGCAGCTCAGGGGCCTCTAGGGGGGATACGCAGTATTTT; CDR3: CASSSGASRGDTQYF
V: TRBV2; size: .; D: .; J: TRBJ2-3; DNA: TGTGCCAGCAGGCAGGGGGATACGCAGTATTTT; CDR3: CASRQGDTQYF
V: TRBV5-1; size: .; D: .; J: TRBJ2-2; DNA: TGCGCCAGCAGTTGGGAGAACACCGGGGAGCTGTTTTTT; CDR3: CASSWENTGELFF
V: TRBV28; size: .; D: .; J: TRBJ2-5; DNA: TGTGCCAGCAGCTGGGACCCCACGGGGACCCAGTACTTC; CDR3: CASSWDPTGTQYF
V: TRBV6-1; size: .; D: .; J: TRBJ1-6; DNA: TGTGCCAGCAGTGAATCTTCCAGGGATTACTCCTATAATTCACCCCTCCACTTT; CDR3: CASSESSRDYSYNSPLHF
V: TRBV2; size: .; D: TRBD1; J: TRBJ1-4; DNA: TGTGCCAGCAGGGGACAGACAACTAATGAAAAACTGTTTTTT; CDR3: CASRGQTTNEKLFF
V: TRBV11-2; size: .; D: .; J: TRBJ1-4; DNA: TGTGCCAGCAGCTTTCTCGGGACGGGGAAAATGGAAAAACTGTTTTTT; CDR3: CASSFLGTGKMEKLFF
V: TRBV11-1; size: .; D: .; J: TRBJ2-5; DNA: TGTGCCAGCAGCTTAGGGGTGTCGTCGGAGACCCAGTACTTC; CDR3: CASSLGVSSETQYF
V: TRBV6-5; size: .; D: .; J: TRBJ1-1; DNA: TGTGCCAGCAGTGCAAGGGTTAGTGGTGAAGCTTTCTTT; CDR3: CASSARVSGEAFF
V: TRBV7-2; size: once; D: TRBD1; J: TRBJ1-2; DNA: TGTGCCAGCAGCCTTGAGACAGGGGGCGGAACCTTC; CDR3: CASSLETGGGTF
V: TRBV5-6; size: .; D: .; J: TRBJ1-1; DNA: TGTGCCAGCAGCTTGGGGGTCGGAGTGAACACTGAAGCTTTCTTT; CDR3: CASSLGVGVNTEAFF
V: TRBV9; size: .; D: .; J: TRBJ2-2; DNA: TGTGCCAGCAGCCCTACGGGTTTGGCCGGGGAGCTGTTTTTT; CDR3: CASSPTGLAGELFF
V: TRBV7-9; size: .; D: .; J: TRBJ2-7; DNA: TGTGCCAGCAGCCGGCGGCTGGGTAACGCCGACGAGCAGTACTTC; CDR3: CASSRRLGNADEQYF
V: TRBV7-9; size: .; D: .; J: TRBJ2-5; DNA: TGTGCCAGCAGCTCTAGTTTACTGTACCAAGAGACCCAGTACTTC; CDR3: CASSSSLLYQETQYF
V: TRBV5-1; size: .; D: .; J: TRBJ2-3; DNA: TGCGCCAGCAGCTTGGTGGGGGCCTACACAGATACGCAGTATTTT; CDR3: CASSLVGAYTDTQYF
V: TRBV27; size: .; D: TRBD2; J: TRBJ2-3; DNA: TGTGCCAGCAGTTTGTTCGCGGGGGGACGTGGAGATACGCAGTATTTT; CDR3: CASSLFAGGRGDTQYF
V: TRBV6-1; size: .; D: .; J: TRBJ2-5; DNA: TGTGCCAGCAGTTTCGCCGGGGCTGGGGAGACCCAGTACTTC; CDR3: CASSFAGAGETQYF
V: TRBV4-1; size: .; D: TRBD1; J: TRBJ1-1; DNA: TGCGCCAGCAGCCCCCAGGGGGCAGAAGCTTTCTTT; CDR3: CASSPQGAEAFF
V: TRBV28; size: .; D: TRBD1; J: TRBJ2-3; DNA: TGTGCCAGCAGTTTAAGGACAGGGATAGGTTTTAGCGCAGATACGCAGTATTTT; CDR3: CASSLRTGIGFSADTQYF
V: TRBV5-6; size: .; D: .; J: TRBJ2-4; DNA: TGTGCCAGCAGCCGATGGACAGCGTCAAACATTCAGTACTTC; CDR3: CASSRWTASNIQYF
V: TRBV5-8; size: .; D: .; J: TRBJ1-4; DNA: TGTGCCAGCAGCGCCGGTGCGGCGGCAACTAATGAAAAACTGTTTTTT; CDR3: CASSAGAAATNEKLFF